The clone carrying this T cell receptor beta chain occurred once. V shed 6 bases, J shed 0 bases, and the junction held 20 bases outside the gene matches. The CDR3 contains 20 residues. Germline V gene lookup returns CDR1 MDHEN and CDR2 SYDVKM. This entry comes from a study of T cell responses to AZD1222 COVID-19 vaccine. Produced via immunoSEQ multiplex PCR; TCRdb's table is partial and in-frame only. The sample carries under 150,000 clones, around 93% recorded once. V gene TRBV28 combines with J gene TRBJ2-1; 7 nucleotides line up with TRBD1. This clonotype was obtained from an adult in good health. Sequencing used peripheral blood, obtained on day 0 of AZD1222 vaccination. The CDR3 region has the DNA TGTGCCAGCAGATCTTACCGGGACAGTAAGGTCCAGAGCTCCTACAATGAGCAGTTCTTC. Its translation is CASRSYRDSKVQSSYNEQFF. Variable domain in full (rest from reference TRBV28 and TRBJ2-1): DVKVTQSSRYLVKRTGEKVFLECVQDMDHENMFWYRQDPGLGLRLIYFSYDVKMKEKGDIPEGYSVSREKKERFSLILESASTNQTSMYLCASRSYRDSKVQSSYNEQFFGPGTRLTVL.